Following are 16 T cell receptor beta chains from one sample sequenced in a study of blood T cell repertoires in COVID-19. Data came from immunoSEQ multiplex PCR; TCRdb stores just in-frame clones and leaves some out. The table includes around 200,000 clones, around 89% detected once. The sample consisted of PBMCs or T cells enriched from blood (not recorded which). The source is a man aged 30 to 39 who had recovered from COVID-19.

This chain joins TRBV2 and TRBJ1-1; D gene uncertain. There are 13 residues in the CDR3. Trimming removed 7 bases at V and 5 bases at J, with 14 bases between. Germline V CDR1 and CDR2: SNHLY, FYNNEI. The CDR3, as DNA: TGTGCCAGCAATATCGTCTCGGGGACTGAAGCTTTCTTT. This gives the protein CASNIVSGTEAFF. The full variable domain, with the rest looked up from reference TRBV2 and TRBJ1-1, is EPEVTQTPSHQVTQMGQEVILRCVPISNHLYFYWYRQILGQKVEFLVSFYNNEISEKSEIFDDQFSVERPDGSNFTLKIRSTKLEDSAMYFCASNIVSGTEAFFGQGTRLTVV.

The J gene is TRBJ2-3, the V gene TRBV19; 8 bases map to TRBD1. CDR3 length: 18 residues. The V segment lost 5 bases and the J segment 4 bases; nucleotides outside the gene matches: 17. Germline loops: CDR1 LNHDA, CDR2 SQIVND (reference sequence). The CDR3 protein is CASSPRTGSGGKSDTQYF. The CDR3 DNA reads as TGTGCCAGTAGTCCGCGGACAGGGTCTGGTGGGAAATCAGATACGCAGTATTTT.

The J gene is TRBJ2-1, the V gene TRBV11-2, with a weak D call TRBD2 (5 bases). This CDR3 is built from 13 residues. From germline, CDR1 is SGHAT and CDR2 FQNNGV. Trimming removed 1 base from V and 6 bases from J, with 7 bases in between. The CDR3 nucleotides are TGTGCCAGCAGCTTAGCCCGGGGCAATGAGCAGTTCTTC. This sequence encodes CASSLARGNEQFF.

The gene calls are TRBV9 and TRBJ2-1, with TRBD2 matching over 8 bases. Germline V CDR1 and CDR2: SGDLS, YYNGEE. This CDR3 has 13 residues. J lost 9 bases, V lost 4 bases, and 6 bases had no gene match. The CDR3 spells CASSPRTSPEQFF. CDR3 nucleotides: TGTGCCAGCAGCCCAAGGACTAGCCCTGAGCAGTTCTTC.

The CDR3 bases are TGCGCCAGCAGCCAAGGGGCAGTGAACACTGAAGCTTTCTTT. It specifies CASSQGAVNTEAFF. V usage is TRBV4-3 and J usage is TRBJ1-1; no clear D gene. CDR3 length: 14 amino acids. Trimming took 1 base from V and 0 from J, leaving 6 bases between them. CDR1 and CDR2 (germline): LGHNA, YSLEER.

The chain couples TRBV9 to TRBJ1-1, with a weak D call TRBD1 (5 bases). Germline lookup yields CDR1 SGDLS and CDR2 YYNGEE. V dropped 0 bases and J dropped 4 bases, with 10 bases sitting between them. There are 14 residues in the CDR3. CDR3 sequence reads: CASSVDTGGTEAFF. For the CDR3, the DNA is TGTGCCAGCAGCGTAGATACGGGGGGCACTGAAGCTTTCTTT.

This clone was seen more than once but under ten times. The chain employs TRBV29-1 and TRBJ1-1; the match to TRBD1 covers 7 bases. V lost 2 bases and J lost 5; bases outside the gene matches: 11. CDR1 SQVTM and CDR2 ANQGSEA come from the germline V gene. This CDR3 has 15 amino acids. In DNA, the CDR3 is TGCAGCGTTGAAACCGAGCCGACAGGGTCTACTGAAGCTTTCTTT. It codes for CSVETEPTGSTEAFF.

The gene calls are TRBV19 and TRBJ2-1, with D unresolved. Germline V gene data show CDR1 as LNHDA and CDR2 as SQIVND (reference sequence). The CDR3 spans 13 residues. Trimming removed 2 bases at V and 6 bases at J, with 8 bases between. The CDR3 spells CASSIFNSNEQFF. The CDR3, as DNA: TGTGCCAGTAGTATATTCAACAGCAATGAGCAGTTCTTC.

This clone rates as medium-sized (0.01 to 0.1%). This chain connects TRBV7-6 to TRBJ2-7; D is undetermined. CDR1 and CDR2 (germline): SGHVS, FNYEAQ. V dropped 4 bases and J dropped 4 bases, with 11 bases sitting between them. This CDR3 spans 13 amino acids. CDR3: CASSYRDGYEQYF. CDR3 DNA: TGTGCCAGCAGCTACCGCGACGGGTACGAGCAGTACTTC.

The chain carries TRBV10-3 and TRBJ1-1; 8 nucleotides agree with TRBD1. After removal of 5 bases from V and 5 bases from J, the junction contained 10 bases not matched to a gene. Germline CDR1 is ENHRY and CDR2 is SYGVKD. This CDR3 has 15 amino acids. CDR3 sequence reads: CAISRSQGARTEAFF. The CDR3 DNA sequence: TGTGCCATCAGTCGATCCCAGGGGGCGCGGACTGAAGCTTTCTTT.

This clone occurred once. The genes are TRBV27 and TRBJ1-4; D unresolved. The CDR3 consists of 12 residues. V gave up 5 bases and J gave up 7 bases, with 8 bases separating them. Germline values: CDR1 MNHEY, CDR2 SMNVEV (reference sequence). CDR3 bases: TGTGCCAGCAGTCCCCGGGGTGAAAAACTGTTTTTT. Amino acids: CASSPRGEKLFF.

The J gene is TRBJ2-7, the V gene TRBV7-6, with 12 positions matching TRBD2. CDR1 and CDR2 (germline): SGHVS, FNYEAQ. J lost 3 bases, V lost 1 base, and 4 bases had no gene match. This CDR3 region has 16 residues. The CDR3 here is CASSLGGLAGRYEQYF. CDR3 sequence (DNA): TGTGCCAGCAGCTTAGGTGGACTAGCGGGACGCTACGAGCAGTACTTC.

The chain employs TRBV5-4 and TRBJ2-7; 7 bases agree with TRBD1. Losses at the gene ends were 4 bases for V and 2 bases for J; bases not matched to a gene: 9. This CDR3 is 15 amino acids long. Germline V gene lookup returns CDR1 SGHNT and CDR2 YYREEE (reference sequence). Here the CDR3 reads CASSPTGQETYEQYF. In nucleotides, the CDR3 is TGTGCCAGCAGCCCCACCGGACAGGAAACCTACGAGCAGTACTTC.

The chain joins TRBV11-3 to TRBJ2-1; D is unresolved. In germline, CDR1 is SGHNT, CDR2 YENEEA. Trimming pared 0 bases from V and 4 bases from J, leaving 16 bases between. The CDR3 spans 17 residues. The chain's CDR3 is CASSLDLWRSLYNEQFF. The CDR3 region has the DNA TGTGCCAGCAGCTTAGATCTTTGGCGGAGTCTGTACAATGAGCAGTTCTTC.

The rearrangement links TRBV27 to TRBJ2-7, with TRBD1 matching over 9 bases. This CDR3 contains 18 residues. The germline gives CDR1 MNHEY, CDR2 SMNVEV (reference sequence). Unmatched junction bases numbered 19, after V lost 4 bases and J lost 6 bases. The CDR3 is CASSSMSRVGTGMSEQYF. The CDR3 bases are TGTGCCAGCAGTTCAATGTCCCGTGTGGGGACAGGGATGAGCGAGCAGTACTTC.

The CDR3 spells CATSDQAGPGRTGTQYF. CDR3 DNA: TGTGCCACCAGTGACCAGGCGGGTCCGGGCCGCACGGGTACGCAGTATTTT. The rearrangement links TRBV24-1 to TRBJ2-3, with D possibly being TRBD2 (5 bases). The CDR3 spans 17 residues. Germline values: CDR1 KGHDR, CDR2 SFDVKD. V lost 4 bases and J lost 8, with 24 bases in between.